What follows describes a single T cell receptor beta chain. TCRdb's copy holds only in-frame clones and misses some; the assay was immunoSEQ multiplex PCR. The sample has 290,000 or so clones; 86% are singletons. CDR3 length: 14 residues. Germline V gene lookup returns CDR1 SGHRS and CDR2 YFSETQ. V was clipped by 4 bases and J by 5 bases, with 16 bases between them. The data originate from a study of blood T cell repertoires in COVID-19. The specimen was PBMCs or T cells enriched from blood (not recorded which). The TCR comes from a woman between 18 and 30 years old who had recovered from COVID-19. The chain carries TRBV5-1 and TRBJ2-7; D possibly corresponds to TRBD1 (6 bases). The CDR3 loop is CASSPTPTGNEQYF. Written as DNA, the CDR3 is TGCGCCAGCAGCCCCACCCCGACAGGTAACGAGCAGTACTTC. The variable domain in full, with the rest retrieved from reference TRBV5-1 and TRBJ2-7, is KAGVTQTPRYLIKTRGQQVTLSCSPISGHRSVSWYQQTPGQGLQFLFEYFSETQRNKGNFPGRFSGRQFSNSRSEMNVSTLELGDSALYLCASSPTPTGNEQYFGPGTRLTVT.